This T cell receptor beta chain stems from a study of cytomegalovirus exposure and HLA in healthy donors. Per the germline V gene, CDR1 is LNHDA and CDR2 is SQIVND (reference sequence). Trimming took 1 base from V and 3 from J, leaving 12 bases between them. The CDR3 totals 16 residues. TCRdb's copy holds only in-frame clones and misses some; the assay was immunoSEQ multiplex PCR. The table records about 160,000 clones, more than 70% of them present only once. The chain has TRBV19 and TRBJ2-2; D is perhaps TRBD1 (6 bases). The sequencing input was PBMCs. The sequence derives from a man aged 30 to 45 in good health and CMV-seropositive. CDR3 nucleotide sequence: TGTGCCAGTAGTATAGGGGCAGGGGTGGACACCGGGGAGCTGTTTTTT. Encoded protein: CASSIGAGVDTGELFF.